This T cell receptor beta chain was identified in a study of metastatic and nonmetastatic thyroid tumors (TCRdb year 2020). With regard to the full study: Repertoires were compared across peripheral blood and tumor or nodule tissue samples from malignant and benign thyroid patients.

Library construction relied on PCR. The sequencing machine was an Illumina HiSeq 4000. High-throughput sequencing was used to profile the CDR3 region of the TCR beta-chain in every patient. Regarding the original processing steps: A classifier to discriminate distant-metastatic papillary thyroid cancer patients was built from CDR3 differences across clinicopathological groups. To measure repertoire diversity the researchers used the Shannon index, while the Morisita-Horn index served to gauge how similar the tumor and blood repertoires were. TCRdb trimmed the raw reads at Q25, called clones with MiXCR and kept productive beta chains. The V and J calls shown here were made by TCRdb, not taken from the authors' results. The sample table records approximately 28,000 clones; about 20% of these occur just once. Roughly a fifth of the sample is taken by the ten largest. Many counts were recorded for this clone. This clone's antigen is unknown. No base-level quality is on record; no much larger clone is a single base apart.

Reading from cysteine to phenylalanine, the CDR3 counts 14 amino acids. The sequence is cut down to CDR3 DNA, 42 bases in frame from base 1. Based on the germline V gene (reference sequence), the CDR1 and CDR2 sequences are SEHNR and FQNEAQ. Between the V and J ends, shortened by 4 bases and 4 bases respectively, the junction contains 13 bases. Before undergoing thyroid surgery, none of the patients had been given any kind of treatment. The study retrospectively analysed patient clinical samples collected from about 2012 to 2019 using T-cell receptor beta sequencing. What the work shows at the level of the full study, not this receptor alone: In both blood and tumor samples, TCR beta diversity was reported to be significantly higher in malignant tumors than in benign nodules.

The sequence was obtained from a female donor with papillary thyroid cancer or a benign thyroid nodule (not recorded which). Some clones in this sample may be carry-over from other donors' samples. The chain is assembled from TRBV7-9 and TRBJ1-2; TRBD1 is perhaps the D gene, given 6 matching bases. Sequenced material: blood. CDR3 sequence: CASSSGHKIYGYTF. The DNA is as follows: TGTGCCAGCAGCTCGGGACACAAAATCTATGGCTACACCTTC.